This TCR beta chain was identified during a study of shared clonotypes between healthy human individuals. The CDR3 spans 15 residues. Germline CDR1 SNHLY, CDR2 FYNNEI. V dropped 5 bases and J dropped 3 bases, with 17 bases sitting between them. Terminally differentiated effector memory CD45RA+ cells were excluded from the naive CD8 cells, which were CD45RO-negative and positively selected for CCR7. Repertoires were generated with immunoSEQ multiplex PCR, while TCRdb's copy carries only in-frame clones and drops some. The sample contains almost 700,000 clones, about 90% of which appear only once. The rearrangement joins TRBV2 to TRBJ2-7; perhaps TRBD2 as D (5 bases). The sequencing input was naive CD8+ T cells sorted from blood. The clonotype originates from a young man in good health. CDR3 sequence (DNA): TGTGCCAGCAGTCCCGGGGAGATAAGGATCTACGAGCAGTACTTC. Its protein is CASSPGEIRIYEQYF.